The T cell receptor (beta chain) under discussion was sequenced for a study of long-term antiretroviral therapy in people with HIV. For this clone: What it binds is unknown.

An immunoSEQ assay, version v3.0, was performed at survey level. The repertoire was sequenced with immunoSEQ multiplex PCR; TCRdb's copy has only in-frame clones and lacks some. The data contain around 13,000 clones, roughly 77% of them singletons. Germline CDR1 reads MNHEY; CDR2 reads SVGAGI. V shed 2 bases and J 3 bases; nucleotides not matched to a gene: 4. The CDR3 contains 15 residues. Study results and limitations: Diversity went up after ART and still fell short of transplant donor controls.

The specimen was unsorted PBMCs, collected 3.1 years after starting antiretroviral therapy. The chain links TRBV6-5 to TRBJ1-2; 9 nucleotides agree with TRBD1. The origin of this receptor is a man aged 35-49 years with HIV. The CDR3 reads CASSYLWTGDYGYTF. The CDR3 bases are TGTGCCAGCAGTTACCTCTGGACAGGGGACTATGGCTACACCTTC.